The next 20 T cell receptor beta chains were all read from a single sample in a study of cytomegalovirus exposure and HLA in healthy donors. 13 Jbeta primers and 60 Vbeta primers were used for the PCR. Generated by immunoSEQ multiplex PCR, the TCRdb table keeps only in-frame clones and is missing some. The data contain about 190,000 clones, 75% to 85% of them singletons. The sample comprised PBMCs. The receptors come from a boy younger than 18 in good health and CMV-seronegative.

This sequence joins TRBV6-1 and TRBJ2-1, with 7 bases fitting TRBD1. Germline CDR1 and CDR2: MNHNS and SASEGT. Unmatched junction bases numbered 5, after V lost 7 bases and J lost 8 bases. The CDR3 covers 12 residues. In DNA form, the CDR3 reads TGTGCCAGCACCGTAGGGGGCTATGAGCAGTTCTTC. This codes for CASTVGGYEQFF.

The chain has TRBV18 and TRBJ2-5, with D perhaps matching TRBD1 (5 bases). The CDR3 is made up of 15 amino acids. Germline assignment: CDR1 KGHSH and CDR2 LQKENI. The V and J ends lost 2 bases and 4 bases respectively, with 14 bases between them. CDR3 in amino acids: CASSPAAGSGETQYF. As DNA, the CDR3 is TGTGCCAGCTCACCAGCAGCAGGGTCAGGAGAGACCCAGTACTTC.

This rearrangement joins TRBV6-1 to TRBJ2-7, with D perhaps matching TRBD1 (5 bases). V gave up 5 bases and J gave up 5 bases, with 13 bases separating them. The CDR3 loop spans 13 amino acids. Germline V gene data show CDR1 as MNHNS and CDR2 as SASEGT. The CDR3 spells CASSLQEVHEQYF. The CDR3 region has the DNA TGTGCCAGCAGTTTACAGGAAGTCCACGAGCAGTACTTC.

The V gene is TRBV6-1, the J gene TRBJ2-6, with 7 bases that match TRBD1. Looked up from germline, CDR1 is MNHNS and CDR2 is SASEGT. Unmatched junction bases numbered 6, after V lost 1 base and J lost 3 bases. CDR3 length: 17 amino acids. The CDR3 reads CASSEDNDRVGANVLTF. The CDR3 DNA reads as TGTGCCAGCAGTGAAGACAATGACAGGGTTGGGGCCAACGTCCTGACTTTC.

V is TRBV6-1 and J is TRBJ1-2; TRBD1 matches 7 bases. The ends lost 3 bases at V and 2 bases at J; junction bases unmatched: 15. Germline V gene data show CDR1 as MNHNS and CDR2 as SASEGT. This CDR3 has 18 amino acids. The CDR3: CASSDLNRGFGANYGYTF. The CDR3 coding sequence is TGTGCCAGCAGTGATCTTAACAGGGGATTCGGGGCAAACTATGGCTACACCTTC.

This sequence joins TRBV7-9 and TRBJ2-3; a weak D match, TRBD1 (6 bases). Looked up from germline, CDR1 is SEHNR and CDR2 is FQNEAQ (reference sequence). Trimming removed 4 bases at V and 0 bases at J, with 11 bases between. The CDR3 contains 15 residues. CDR3 sequence: CASSSGQTSTDTQYF. CDR3 nucleotide sequence: TGTGCCAGCAGCTCCGGACAGACTAGCACAGATACGCAGTATTTT.

This clone was observed a handful of times. The chain links TRBV11-2 to TRBJ1-6; no clear D. Germline values: CDR1 SGHAT, CDR2 FQNNGV. CDR3 length: 15 residues. Trimming stripped 0 bases from V and 9 bases from J, with 12 bases between. The CDR3 coding sequence is TGTGCCAGCAGCTTAGATGCGGGGTTTGGTTCACCCCTCCACTTT. Translation: CASSLDAGFGSPLHF.

The rearrangement links TRBV27 to TRBJ2-7; no clear D gene. The germline V and J ends were trimmed by 4 bases and 4 bases, with 11 bases remaining between them. The CDR3 is 13 residues long. From germline, CDR1 is MNHEY and CDR2 SMNVEV (reference sequence). CDR3 residues: CASSSYASYEQYF. The CDR3 DNA is TGTGCCAGCAGTTCCTACGCGTCTTACGAGCAGTACTTC.

This clone was recorded once. The chain's CDR3 is CASSYSTGLGAGYTF. CDR3 nucleotides: TGTGCCAGCAGTTACTCGACAGGCCTCGGGGCGGGCTACACCTTC. The V gene is TRBV6-5, the J gene TRBJ1-2; possibly TRBD1 for D (6 bases). The germline V and J ends were trimmed by 0 bases and 8 bases, with 16 bases remaining between them. CDR1 and CDR2 (germline): MNHEY, SVGAGI. The CDR3 loop spans 15 amino acids.

This chain links TRBV5-4 with TRBJ2-7; 7 nucleotides align to TRBD1. After removal of 3 bases from V and 0 bases from J, the junction contained 0 bases not matched to a gene. The CDR3 runs to 13 residues. Germline V CDR1 and CDR2: SGHNT, YYREEE (reference sequence). The DNA of the CDR3 is TGTGCCAGCAGCTGGGACAGCTCCTACGAGCAGTACTTC. Translation: CASSWDSSYEQYF.

The chain employs TRBV9 and TRBJ1-6; TRBD1 matches at 12 bases. The CDR3 sequence is 16 residues long. Germline lookup yields CDR1 SGDLS and CDR2 YYNGEE. V lost 4 bases to trimming and J lost 9 bases; unmatched junction nucleotides: 8. CDR3 in amino acids: CASSPSGTGGLSPLHF. CDR3 in DNA: TGTGCCAGCAGCCCGTCAGGGACAGGGGGCCTTTCACCCCTCCACTTT.

The rearrangement links TRBV18 to TRBJ2-3; D remains ambiguous. Trimming removed 5 bases from V and 4 bases from J, with 4 bases in between. This CDR3 contains 11 residues. The germline gives CDR1 KGHSH, CDR2 LQKENI. The CDR3 reads CASSSADTQYF. The CDR3 region has the DNA TGTGCCAGCTCATCAGCAGATACGCAGTATTTT. The variable domain in full, with the rest retrieved from reference TRBV18 and TRBJ2-3, is NAGVMQNPRHLVRRRGQEARLRCSPMKGHSHVYWYRQLPEEGLKFMVYLQKENIIDESGMPKERFSAEFPKEGPSILRIQQVVRGDSAAYFCASSSADTQYFGPGTRLTVL.

The chain recombines TRBV13 with TRBJ2-7; 11 bases agree with TRBD1. V was clipped by 5 bases and J by 5 bases; unmatched bases: 2. Germline V gene data show CDR1 as PRHDT and CDR2 as FYEKMQ (reference sequence). CDR3 length: 13 amino acids. The CDR3 DNA follows: TGTGCCAGCAGCCAGGGACAGGGGGACGAGCAGTACTTC. Translated: CASSQGQGDEQYF.

This sequence joins TRBV9 and TRBJ2-1; 13 bases fit TRBD2. The J segment lost 5 bases and the V segment lost 4 bases, leaving 12 bases of the junction unmatched. Germline CDR1 and CDR2: SGDLS and YYNGEE. The CDR3 loop spans 18 amino acids. CDR3: CASSPTTGLAGNDNEQFF. CDR3 bases: TGTGCCAGCAGCCCAACTACGGGACTAGCGGGGAACGACAATGAGCAGTTCTTC.

This chain uses TRBV7-6 with TRBJ1-1; the D is unclear. Trimming pared 5 bases from V and 3 bases from J, leaving 7 bases between. Germline CDR1 and CDR2: SGHVS and FNYEAQ. This CDR3 comprises 12 residues. CDR3 sequence: CASSPGDTEAFF. The CDR3 DNA is TGTGCCAGCAGCCCCGGGGACACTGAAGCTTTCTTT.

This clone was counted a few times. The chain joins TRBV7-3 to TRBJ2-3; 13 nucleotides match TRBD2. Looked up from germline, CDR1 is SGHTA and CDR2 is FQGTGA. With V trimmed by 5 bases and J by 6 bases, 8 bases remained unmatched. CDR3 length: 16 residues. Here the CDR3 reads CASSTGLAGVSDTQYF. The CDR3 DNA sequence: TGTGCCAGCAGCACTGGACTAGCGGGAGTTTCGGATACGCAGTATTTT.

This chain connects TRBV11-3 to TRBJ2-7, with D possibly matching TRBD2 (5 bases). Trimming pared 3 bases from V and 4 bases from J, leaving 13 bases between. This CDR3 comprises 14 residues. The germline V gene has CDR1 SGHNT and CDR2 YENEEA. The DNA of the CDR3 is TGTGCCAGCAGCTTCCCTTCACGGACTTACGAGCAGTACTTC. This translates into CASSFPSRTYEQYF. The variable domain in full, with the rest retrieved from reference TRBV11-3 and TRBJ2-7, is EAGVVQSPRYKIIEKKQPVAFWCNPISGHNTLYWYLQNLGQGPELLIRYENEEAVDDSQLPKDRFSAERLKGVDSTLKIQPAELGDSAVYLCASSFPSRTYEQYFGPGTRLTVT.

On this clone: The same CDR3 can be traced to other DNA sequences in this sample. This chain uses TRBV5-1 with TRBJ2-2; D uncertain. There are 14 residues in the CDR3. V lost 0 bases and J 3 bases, leaving 6 bases between the germline ends. Germline CDR1 reads SGHRS; CDR2 reads YFSETQ. The CDR3 DNA reads as TGCGCCAGCAGCTTGGGGTTAGACACCGGGGAGCTGTTTTTT. Encoded protein: CASSLGLDTGELFF.

Concerning this clone itself: One end of the junction does not line up with germline, which may come from a read error. The chain links TRBV7-7 to TRBJ2-1; 7 nucleotides align to TRBD2. The CDR3 length is 14 residues. Germline CDR1 and CDR2: SSHAT and FNYEAQ (reference sequence). CDR3 nucleotides: TGTGCTAGCAGCTTAGCGCGGGGCGGGGGACCCCAGTTCTTC. As protein: CASSLARGGGPQFF.

The chain is built from TRBV7-8 and TRBJ2-7; TRBD1 aligns across 7 bases. The CDR3 totals 13 residues. V lost 6 bases and J lost 4; bases outside the gene matches: 6. Germline V gives CDR1 SGHVS, CDR2 FQNEAQ. The CDR3 coding sequence is TGTGCCAGCAGACCGAGGGGGCTGTACGAGCAGTACTTC. Translation: CASRPRGLYEQYF. Full variable domain (missing parts from reference TRBV7-8 and TRBJ2-7): GAGVSQSPRYKVAKRGQDVALRCDPISGHVSLFWYQQALGQGPEFLTYFQNEAQLDKSGLPSDRFFAERPEGSVSTLKIQRTQQEDSAVYLCASRPRGLYEQYFGPGTRLTVT.